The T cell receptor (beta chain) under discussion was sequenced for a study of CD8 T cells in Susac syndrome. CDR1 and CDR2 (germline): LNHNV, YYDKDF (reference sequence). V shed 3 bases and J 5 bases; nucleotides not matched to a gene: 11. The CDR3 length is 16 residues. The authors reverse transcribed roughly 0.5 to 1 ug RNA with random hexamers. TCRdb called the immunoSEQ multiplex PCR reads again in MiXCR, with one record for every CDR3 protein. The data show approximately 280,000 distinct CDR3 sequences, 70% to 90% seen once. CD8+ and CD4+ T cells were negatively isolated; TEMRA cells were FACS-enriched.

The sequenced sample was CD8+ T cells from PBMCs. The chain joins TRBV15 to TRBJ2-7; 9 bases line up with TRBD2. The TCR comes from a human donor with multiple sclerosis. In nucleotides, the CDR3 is TGTGCCACCAGCAGGGCCGGAAGCGGGAGGTTCCACGAGCAGTACTTC. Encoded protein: CATSRAGSGRFHEQYF.